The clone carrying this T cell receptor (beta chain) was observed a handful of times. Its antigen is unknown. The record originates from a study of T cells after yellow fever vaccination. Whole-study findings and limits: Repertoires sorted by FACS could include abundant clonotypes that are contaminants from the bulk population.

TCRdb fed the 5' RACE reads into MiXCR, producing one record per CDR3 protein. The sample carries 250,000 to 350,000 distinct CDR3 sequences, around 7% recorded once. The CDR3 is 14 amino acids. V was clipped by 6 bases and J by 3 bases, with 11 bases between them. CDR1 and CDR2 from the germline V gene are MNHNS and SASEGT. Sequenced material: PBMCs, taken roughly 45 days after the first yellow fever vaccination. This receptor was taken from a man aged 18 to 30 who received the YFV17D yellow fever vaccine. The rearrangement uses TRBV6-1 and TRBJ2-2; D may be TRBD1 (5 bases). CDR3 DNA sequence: TGTGCCAGCAGAACGCAGGGATACACCGGGGAGCTGTTTTTT. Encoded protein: CASRTQGYTGELFF.